This T cell receptor (beta chain) emerged from a study of cytomegalovirus exposure and HLA in healthy donors (dated by TCRdb to between 2016 and 2019). For context, the study as a whole: In an earlier analysis of some 550 of the donors, approximately 260 Gb of sequence data and just under 120 million unique TCR beta sequences from about 179 million T cells were reported. An early release that covered fewer than 800 HLA-typed donors contained approximately 300 gigabases of sequencing data and 85 million to 100 million unique TCR sequences. Of the 300 to 450 genotyped donors, less than 85% were placed in the genetic ancestry cluster associated with self-reported Caucasian donors. The study aimed to test whether cataloging public T cell receptors could reveal signatures of past pathogen exposure. Using immunosequencing, the study profiled T cell repertoires from about 620 subjects and related those repertoires to cytomegalovirus serostatus. A separate validation cohort of roughly 120 different subjects was used in addition to the roughly 700-subject first cohort. To predict cytomegalovirus infection status, the study brought together high-throughput TCR immunosequencing, statistical association of individual TCRs with disease status, and machine learning. In a later analysis, previously published TCR beta repertoires from several hundred donors were re-analyzed and high-resolution HLA genotyping was added so that TCR occurrence patterns could be studied. Rather than using new phenotypic data, the later analysis identified candidate immune exposures from TCR beta sequences and from how often those sequences occurred across donors. An earlier analysis of some 600 of the donors applied high-throughput TCR beta sequencing to assess whether each TCR beta V gene segment acted as functional or pseudogenic. Donor age, sex, ethnicity and CMV serostatus were collected together with the repertoire data. In a later genetic analysis, genome-wide SNP genotypes for about 65% of the 666 donors were used, and that subset was treated as a discovery cohort. Every repertoire in the discovery cohort had been generated on one and the same sequencing platform. HLA typing covered class I and class II loci at four-digit resolution. The number of typed donors differed by locus: 629-630 for A, B, C, DRB1 and DQB1; approximately 520 for DQA1; 600 to 610 for DPA1; and approximately 450 for DPB1. Several DR-DQ haplotypes were treated as single units for association and clustering because of strong linkage in the cohort. Among around 400 genotyped donors of the cohort, an average of around 220,000 unique TCR beta nucleotide sequences was sequenced per donor, of which roughly 17% were non-productive. The investigation overall reported the following: A group of highly shared sequence variants was considered likely to be a technical artifact of the sequencing pipeline. In a later analysis, HLA-associated TCR beta chains showed more clonal expansion and lower generation probabilities than non-associated chains that were equally common. Specific HLA alleles were associated with around 18,000 TCR beta sequences at a false discovery rate of 0.05 in a later analysis. A further reported finding was that TCR beta sequences accurately predicted the HLA-A and HLA-B alleles for most subjects in the first cohort. V-gene and J-gene trimming of TCR beta chains was associated with a missense DCLRE1C variant in a later genetic analysis, and the association was replicated in an independent cohort. A later genetic analysis reported fewer N-insertions in productive TCRs among donors in an Asian-associated ancestry cluster than the approximately 700-donor mean. Some IMGT-functional V segments, including TRBV6-2 and TRBV6-3, could not be distinguished by the 87-base-pair reads and were therefore excluded. Sequencing depth was assumed to be roughly uniform across donors in the presence/absence analyses, though that assumption may not hold. In a later analysis, most CMV-associated TCR beta chains were found to appear HLA-restricted, with HLA associations seemingly driven largely by CMV exposure. Most TCR sequences were observed very rarely across donors, whereas some public TCRs were present in many individuals. Because some donors lacked HLA typing at each locus, the association tests relied only on the typed subset. According to a later analysis, parvovirus B19, influenza, CMV and Epstein-Barr virus appeared linked to several top co-occurrence clusters. It was suggested by the authors that the approach could potentially be generalized to other disease states and immunological phenotypes. When HLA alleles, especially DR and DQ, strongly co-occurred, attributing TCR associations to individual alleles was difficult. Cytomegalovirus status was reported to be diagnosed by the classifier with high specificity and sensitivity in both the original and validation cohorts. In vitro tests confirmed that a few of the cytomegalovirus-associated TCR beta chains recognize cytomegalovirus antigens. Linkage disequilibrium might explain the correlated functional status among segregating V segments, but an unknown experimental factor could not be ruled out. An earlier analysis of around 600 of the donors showed that most TCR beta V segments appeared in productive rearrangements either about 90% or about 30% of the time, which broadly matched IMGT annotations. This cohort had only TCR beta chains sequenced, and the lack of alpha or paired-chain data limited which features could be detected. Immune exposure information for the cohort was limited to CMV serostatus. The study gave a list of under 200 TCR beta chains associated with cytomegalovirus. In a later analysis, the rate of TCR association differed among HLA loci, with DRB1 alleles having the most associated TCRs and HLA-C alleles having the fewest. Because counts were too low, roughly 17 rarely observed V segments, including chromosome 9 orphons, were left out of the earlier analysis of a few hundred of the donors.

Library method: the immunoSEQ multiplex PCR assay. For the multiplex PCR, a mixture combining 60 forward primers for TCR Vbeta segments and 13 reverse primers for TCR Jbeta segments was used. The CDR3 region of rearranged TCR beta genes was amplified from genomic DNA by a multiplex PCR assay. Amplified TCR beta libraries were sequenced as 87-base-pair reads on the Illumina HiSeq System. The study's own analysis went as follows. In a later analysis, tens of millions of unique TCR beta chains were counted across the roughly 670 repertoires, and about 9.9 million of these chains were shared by at least two donors. Raw reads were error-corrected and collapsed into unique sequences with a nearest-neighbor algorithm that merged closely related sequences to remove PCR and sequencing errors. Alignment of CDR3 sequences to IMGT reference sequences was used to assign V, D and J gene segments. For a sequence to be retained, at least a six-nucleotide match to both a V gene segment and a J gene segment was required. Rearrangements were classified as productive when the CDR3 lacked stop codons and remained in frame with V and J, and all other rearrangements were classified as non-productive. CDR3 was defined by IMGT convention, running from the second conserved V-encoded cysteine to the conserved J-encoded phenylalanine. In an earlier analysis of around 570 of the donors, sequences lacking an unambiguous match to a single V gene segment were excluded. In an earlier analysis of 587 of the donors, V segments were called functional above 56.7% productive rearrangements and were called segregating when the between-donor standard deviation exceeded 5%. To diagnose cytomegalovirus status from the catalog of TCR beta chain sequences, a statistical classification framework was built. In a later analysis, V and J genes were assigned by comparing TCR nucleotide sequences against IMGT/GENE-DB human TR gene sequences. In a later analysis, CDR3 sequences and most-parsimonious VDJ recombination scenarios were assigned using the TCRdist pipeline. In a later analysis, each TCR beta chain was defined by its CDR3 amino acid sequence together with its V-gene family, and reads without a unique V-gene family were excluded. As a way to deal with suspected cross-contamination and a sequencing artifact, a later analysis dropped 450 to 600 nucleotide sequences that were highly shared and had low generation probability. For each public chain, a later analysis derived a clonal expansion index from normalized ranks of inferred template counts within each repertoire. In a later analysis, generation probabilities were computed using a VDJ recombination model fitted to out-of-frame rearrangements, and the results were checked against IGoR. Hypergeometric tests were used in a later analysis to score TCR-TCR, TCR-HLA and TCR-CMV co-occurrence, with a repertoire-size bias correction applied to the TCR pairs. A later analysis estimated false discovery rates by permuting HLA or CMV assignments 20 times. A later analysis grouped co-occurring TCRs with DBSCAN, adding TCRdist sequence similarity when clustering within HLA-allele-positive subsets. Co-occurrence clustering excluded repertoires with fewer than 30,000 or more than 120,000 public chains, plus five with anomalous nucleotide sharing. The table was pulled from immuneACCESS by TCRdb, which kept in-frame rearrangements only. Such tables lose some clones; where checked, under half of the loss comes from unresolved V genes, and the rest has no known cause. That table supplies the V and J calls and clone size; D and trimming were determined from the DNA. The sample records 150,000 to 200,000 clones, over 75% of which are singletons. 3.8% of the sample is taken by the ten largest.

The CDR3 goes from the cysteine to the phenylalanine over 18 residues. The CDR3 DNA has 54 bases and is translated from base 1. V loses 8 bases, J loses 0 bases, and the germline ends lie 20 bases apart. The germline V gene (reference sequence) yields MNHEY for CDR1 and SMNVEV for CDR2. The cohort consisted of hundreds of healthy bone marrow donors. Cohort members were all nominally healthy when sampled, although unrecorded immune exposures were likely present. The donor tested CMV seronegative and was one of the 352 seronegative cohort members. A peripheral blood sample was collected from each donor, and TCR beta sequencing was performed on peripheral blood mononuclear cells. The Qiagen DNeasy Blood Extraction Kit was used to extract genomic DNA from the blood cell samples. Details on this clone: Its antigen has not been determined. Base qualities are missing; no much larger clone stands one base away.

Material for sequencing was PBMCs. The clonotype was recovered from a man in his fifties in good health and CMV-seronegative. The sequence is built from TRBV27 and TRBJ2-6; tentative D gene TRBD2, with 5 bases matching. The CDR3 is CASSLRGSTLSGANVLTF. Read as DNA, the sequence is TGTGCCAGCTCCCTCCGAGGGTCTACCCTCTCTGGGGCCAACGTCCTGACTTTC. Here the CDR3 is joined to the reference TRBV27 and TRBJ2-6 genes, and the full variable domain is: EAQVTQNPRYLITVTGKKLTVTCSQNMNHEYMSWYRQDPGLGLRQIYYSMNVEVTDKGDVPEGYKVSRKEKRNFPLILESPSPNQTSLYFCASSLRGSTLSGANVLTFGAGSRLTVL.